This note documents a single T cell receptor (beta chain) sequence. This specimen belongs to a study of blood T cell repertoires in COVID-19. TCRdb keeps only in-frame clones here, not all; method: immunoSEQ multiplex PCR. The repertoire holds more than 400,000 clones, with about nine tenths as singletons. The participants were between about 18 and 89 years old and came from 20 to 30 US areas. In Cohort 3, a recovered donor had either two negative PCRs, clearance, or symptom resolution. The V end was cut by 4 bases, the J end by 8 bases, with 15 bases between. CDR1 and CDR2 from the germline V gene are SNHLY and FYNNEI. The CDR3 covers 14 residues.

Sequenced material: PBMCs or T cells enriched from blood (not recorded which). This receptor was obtained from a woman between 18 and 29 years old who had recovered from COVID-19. The chain recombines TRBV2 with TRBJ2-1, with TRBD1 as a possible D gene (5 bases). The CDR3 sequence: CASSVLGLSDEQFF. Written as DNA, the CDR3 is TGTGCCAGCAGTGTGTTGGGGCTCAGCGATGAGCAGTTCTTC.